This T cell receptor beta chain was sequenced for a study of PD-1 blockade in mismatch repair-deficient tumors. Study as a whole: Patients had over ten mismatch repair-deficient cancer types and were previously treated and progressing. Study-level points and caveats: After pembrolizumab, tumor-resident clones rose rapidly, then generally contracted before radiologic responses.

V lost 5 bases and J lost 0, with 13 bases in between. The CDR3 contains 15 residues. From germline, CDR1 is PRHDT and CDR2 FYEKMQ (reference sequence). PCR or immunohistochemistry showed mismatch repair deficiency in every enrolled patient. The data were produced by immunoSEQ multiplex PCR, yet TCRdb's version contains in-frame clones alone and is incomplete. The table shows 77,000 or so clones, with about four fifths occurring only once. On this clone: Its antigen is undetermined.

The genes are TRBV13 and TRBJ1-2; D unresolved. The material was peripheral blood, obtained 44 weeks after starting pembrolizumab. The source is an adult with mismatch repair-deficient cancer. The CDR3 region is CASSIQTEANYGYTF. The CDR3 nucleotides read TGTGCCAGCAGCATCCAGACGGAAGCTAACTATGGCTACACCTTC.